This T cell receptor beta chain was observed in a study of identical twins. In its sample, this clonotype was seen a few times. TCRdb reprocessed the 5' RACE reads via MiXCR and lists one record per CDR3 protein. The sample shows 350,000 or so distinct CDR3 sequences, roughly 9% of them seen only once. The CDR3 extends over 15 amino acids. V trimming: 7 bases; J trimming: 5 bases; junction bases outside the gene matches: 12. The sequencing sample was made of naive T cells sorted from blood. The chain combines TRBV12-3 or TRBV12-4 with TRBJ2-5; 8 bases align to TRBD1. This clonotype was sampled from a woman between 50 and 59 years old in good health. CDR3 in amino acids: CASTTWAGGGETQYF. DNA for the CDR3: TGTGCCAGCACCACCTGGGCAGGGGGCGGGGAGACCCAGTACTTC.